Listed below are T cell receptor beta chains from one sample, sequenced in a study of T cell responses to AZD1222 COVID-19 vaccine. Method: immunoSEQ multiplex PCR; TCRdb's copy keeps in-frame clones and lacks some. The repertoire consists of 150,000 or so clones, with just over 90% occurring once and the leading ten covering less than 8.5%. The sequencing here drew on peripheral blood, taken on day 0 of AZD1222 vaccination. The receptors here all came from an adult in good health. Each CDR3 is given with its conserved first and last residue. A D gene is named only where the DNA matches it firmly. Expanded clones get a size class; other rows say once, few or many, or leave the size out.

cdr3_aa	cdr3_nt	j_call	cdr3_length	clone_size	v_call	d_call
CASSYPGELFF	TGTGCCAGCAGTTACCCCGGGGAGCTGTTTTTT	TRBJ2-2	11	few	TRBV6-2/TRBV6-3	.
CASTGASNTEAFF	TGTGCCAGCACCGGGGCTTCGAACACTGAAGCTTTCTTT	TRBJ1-1	13	.	TRBV2	.
CASGTKTSPSYEQYF	TGTGCTAGTGGCACAAAGACTAGCCCGTCCTACGAGCAGTACTTC	TRBJ2-7	15	.	TRBV12-5	TRBD2
CASKSQGDVNEQFF	TGTGCCAGCAAATCACAAGGGGACGTCAATGAGCAGTTCTTC	TRBJ2-1	14	.	TRBV2	.
CASSYGGQNQPQHF	TGTGCCAGCAGTTACGGGGGACAAAATCAGCCCCAGCATTTT	TRBJ1-5	14	.	TRBV6-2/TRBV6-3	.
CASSLDRGMNTEAFF	TGTGCCAGCAGCTTAGACAGGGGCATGAACACTGAAGCTTTCTTT	TRBJ1-1	15	.	TRBV7-8	TRBD1
CASSLGQQGWGYGYTF	TGTGCCAGCAGCTTAGGACAACAGGGGTGGGGATATGGCTACACCTTC	TRBJ1-2	16	once	TRBV7-2	TRBD1
CASSGRAKNTGELFF	TGTGCCAGCAGCGGGAGGGCAAAGAACACCGGGGAGCTGTTTTTT	TRBJ2-2	15	.	TRBV6-5	TRBD2
CASSGEGTGAYYGYTF	TGTGCCAGCAGTGGAGAGGGGACAGGGGCCTACTATGGCTACACCTTC	TRBJ1-2	16	.	TRBV27	TRBD1
CASSFLNRGLLVQYF	TGTGCCAGCAGTTTCCTGAACAGGGGTCTACTAGTGCAGTACTTC	TRBJ2-7	15	.	TRBV27	TRBD1
CASSLRGGSGAYQETQYF	TGTGCCAGCAGCTTGAGGGGTGGTAGCGGGGCGTACCAAGAGACCCAGTACTTC	TRBJ2-5	18	.	TRBV5-4	TRBD2
CASSATTATNEKLFF	TGTGCCAGCAGCGCCACGACAGCAACTAATGAAAAACTGTTTTTT	TRBJ1-4	15	medium-sized	TRBV9	.
CASSGSPTDTNEKLFF	TGTGCCAGCAGCGGCTCCCCGACGGACACTAATGAAAAACTGTTTTTT	TRBJ1-4	16	.	TRBV9	.
CASSSRTEYQETQYF	TGTGCCAGCAGCTCAAGGACAGAGTACCAAGAGACCCAGTACTTC	TRBJ2-5	15	.	TRBV7-9	.
CASSYAYRDQPQHF	TGTGCCAGCAGTTACGCCTACAGGGATCAGCCCCAGCATTTT	TRBJ1-5	14	.	TRBV6-5	.
CASSSLGAEETQYF	TGTGCCAGCAGCTCCTTGGGGGCGGAGGAGACCCAGTACTTC	TRBJ2-5	14	.	TRBV5-6	.
CASSGYNEQFF	TGTGCCAGCAGCGGCTACAATGAGCAGTTCTTC	TRBJ2-1	11	once	TRBV7-9	.
CASSHPIGNEQYF	TGCGCCAGCAGCCATCCCATAGGAAACGAGCAGTACTTC	TRBJ2-7	13	.	TRBV4-1	.
CASSFTPTGQSPLHF	TGTGCCAGCAGTTTCACTCCCACAGGGCAATCACCCCTCCACTTT	TRBJ1-6	15	.	TRBV28	.
CASSPVLGAGELFF	TGCGCCAGCAGCCCAGTCCTGGGGGCCGGGGAGCTGTTTTTT	TRBJ2-2	14	.	TRBV4-1	.
CASSPGGTSSNEQFF	TGTGCCAGCAGCCCAGGGGGGACTAGCTCCAACGAGCAGTTCTTC	TRBJ2-1	15	.	TRBV6-5	TRBD2
CASRGRHRMGVNEQFF	TGTGCAAGTCGCGGCCGACACAGGATGGGGGTTAATGAGCAGTTCTTC	TRBJ2-1	16	.	TRBV12-2	.
CSASVITAGSTEAFF	TGCAGTGCTAGTGTTATTACAGCAGGCAGCACTGAAGCTTTCTTT	TRBJ1-1	15	.	TRBV20-1	.
CASSPSGAGTGELFF	TGTGCCAGCAGTCCTAGCGGGGCGGGCACCGGGGAGCTGTTTTTT	TRBJ2-2	15	.	TRBV6-5	TRBD2
CASSQDLGGAGGELFF	TGCGCCAGCAGCCAAGACCTTGGGGGGGCTGGCGGGGAGCTGTTTTTT	TRBJ2-2	16	.	TRBV4-3	.
CASKSLGGGDTGELFF	TGTGCCAGTAAATCGTTAGGAGGGGGTGACACCGGGGAGCTGTTTTTT	TRBJ2-2	16	few	TRBV19	.
CASAQGGGGTEAFF	TGTGCCAGCGCCCAGGGGGGAGGGGGCACTGAAGCTTTCTTT	TRBJ1-1	14	.	TRBV5-5	TRBD1
CASSLEASGGVTDTQYF	TGCGCCAGCAGCTTGGAAGCTAGCGGGGGTGTTACAGATACGCAGTATTTT	TRBJ2-3	17	.	TRBV5-1	TRBD2
CAWSVTGRTYEQYF	TGTGCCTGGAGTGTAACGGGCAGAACCTACGAGCAGTACTTC	TRBJ2-7	14	.	TRBV30	.
CASSPPPRTGYTF	TGTGCCAGCAGCCCCCCTCCGCGGACCGGCTACACCTTC	TRBJ1-2	13	.	TRBV13	.